This TCR beta chain was captured in a study of blood T cell repertoires in COVID-19. About the study: In each case, the material was cDNA or gDNA derived from T cells, B-cell-depleted T cells, or PBMCs.

V was clipped by 8 bases and J by 7 bases; unmatched bases: 8. Germline V gene sequence: CDR1 MNHEY, CDR2 SMNVEV (reference sequence). The CDR3 has 14 amino acids. Authors' data handling: Reference gene primer amplification gave nucleated cell count estimates. The data were produced by immunoSEQ multiplex PCR, yet TCRdb's version contains in-frame clones alone and is incomplete. The DNA gave D and trimming, while V, J and clone size come from that table. The sample yields under 300,000 clones, roughly 90% seen once. The receptor was isolated from a woman aged 40 to 50 with acute COVID-19. Material: PBMCs or T cells enriched from blood (not recorded which). The chain joins TRBV27 to TRBJ1-6, with 7 bases aligning to TRBD1. The CDR3 region has the DNA TGTGCCAGCGGAAGACAGGGTGGAAATTCACCCCTCCACTTT. Residues: CASGRQGGNSPLHF.